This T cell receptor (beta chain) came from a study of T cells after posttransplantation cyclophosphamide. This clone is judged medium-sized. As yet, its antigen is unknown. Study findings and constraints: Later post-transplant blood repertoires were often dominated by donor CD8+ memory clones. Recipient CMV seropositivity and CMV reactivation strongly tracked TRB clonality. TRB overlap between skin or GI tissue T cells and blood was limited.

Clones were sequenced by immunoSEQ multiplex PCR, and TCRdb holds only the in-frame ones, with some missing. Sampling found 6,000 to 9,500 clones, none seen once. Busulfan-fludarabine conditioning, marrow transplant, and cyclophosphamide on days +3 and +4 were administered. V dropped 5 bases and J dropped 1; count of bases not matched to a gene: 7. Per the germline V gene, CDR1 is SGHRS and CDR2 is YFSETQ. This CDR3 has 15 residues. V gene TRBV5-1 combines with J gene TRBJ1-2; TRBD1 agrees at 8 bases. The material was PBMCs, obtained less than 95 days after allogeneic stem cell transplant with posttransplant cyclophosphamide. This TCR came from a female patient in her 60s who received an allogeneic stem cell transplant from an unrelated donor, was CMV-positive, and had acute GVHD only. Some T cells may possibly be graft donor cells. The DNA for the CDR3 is TGCGCCAGCAGGTACGGGACAGGAGATAACTATGGCTACACCTTC. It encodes CASRYGTGDNYGYTF. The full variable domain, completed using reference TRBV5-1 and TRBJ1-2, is KAGVTQTPRYLIKTRGQQVTLSCSPISGHRSVSWYQQTPGQGLQFLFEYFSETQRNKGNFPGRFSGRQFSNSRSEMNVSTLELGDSALYLCASRYGTGDNYGYTFGSGTRLTVV.